The 17 T cell receptor beta chains below come from one sample, sequenced in a study of early T cells in non-severe SARS-CoV-2 infection. TCRdb called the 5' RACE reads again in MiXCR, with one record for every CDR3 protein. The sample yields almost 85,000 distinct CDR3 sequences, 12% seen once. Sequencing input: whole blood. These receptors all stem from an adult who was a healthcare worker with PCR-confirmed SARS-CoV-2 infection or an uninfected control (not recorded which).

In its sample, this clonotype was seen a few times. The chain couples TRBV2 to TRBJ1-4, with D perhaps matching TRBD1 (5 bases). Trimming took 6 bases from V and 10 from J, leaving 12 bases between them. This CDR3 spans 12 amino acids. CDR1 and CDR2 (germline): SNHLY, FYNNEI. The CDR3 reads CASRATGGKLFF. In nucleotides, the CDR3 is TGTGCCAGCAGGGCGACGGGGGGAAAACTGTTTTTT.

This clonotype was detected ten times or more. The gene calls are TRBV7-2 and TRBJ2-1, with D uncertain. CDR3 length equals 14 residues. Trimming stripped 3 bases from V and 0 bases from J, with 6 bases between. Germline V gene sequence: CDR1 SGHTA, CDR2 FQGNSA. In DNA, the CDR3 is TGTGCCAGCAGCTTCGCGAGCTCCTACAATGAGCAGTTCTTC. It encodes CASSFASSYNEQFF.

This clonotype was recorded many times. The gene calls are TRBV5-4 and TRBJ2-3; D is tentatively TRBD1 or TRBD2 (6 bases each). CDR3 length: 16 residues. Trimming took off 5 bases at V and 3 bases at J, with 19 bases between the two ends. From germline, CDR1 is SGHNT and CDR2 YYREEE (reference sequence). As DNA, the CDR3 is TGTGCCAGCAGTCGGGCCTTGGGGGGCCGGACAGATACGCAGTATTTT. Its protein is CASSRALGGRTDTQYF.

The genes are TRBV7-9 and TRBJ2-1; D not resolved. The V end was cut by 2 bases, the J end by 0 bases, with 11 bases between. This CDR3 has 16 residues. CDR1 and CDR2 (germline): SEHNR, FQNEAQ (reference sequence). The CDR3 loop is CASSLLRPSSYNEQFF. In DNA form, the CDR3 reads TGTGCCAGCAGCTTACTCAGACCCAGCTCCTACAATGAGCAGTTCTTC.

This clonotype appeared many times. The chain links TRBV29-1 to TRBJ2-5; unclear D gene. Germline V gene lookup returns CDR1 SQVTM and CDR2 ANQGSEA. This CDR3 has 13 residues. V dropped 8 bases and J dropped 2 bases, with 15 bases sitting between them. CDR3 region: CSSRRWDQETQYF. The CDR3 DNA follows: TGCAGCTCCCGCCGATGGGATCAAGAGACCCAGTACTTC.

The chain combines TRBV19 with TRBJ1-5; 7 bases match TRBD1. Germline-derived CDR1 and CDR2 are LNHDA and SQIVND (reference sequence). J gave up 0 bases and V 5 bases, and 7 bases lay outside the gene matches. CDR3 length: 16 residues. CDR3 sequence reads: CASSGFRQGSNQPQHF. For the CDR3, the DNA is TGTGCCAGTAGTGGGTTCCGACAGGGTAGCAATCAGCCCCAGCATTTT.

The chain couples TRBV28 to TRBJ1-3; D is unresolved. This CDR3 spans 17 amino acids. The V gene's germline CDR1 is MDHEN and CDR2 SYDVKM. V was trimmed by 6 bases and J by 1 base, leaving 19 bases between them. CDR3 nucleotides: TGTGCCAGCAGCTCCGCGTTAGAAGGGTGGTCTGGAAACACCATATATTTT. Translation gives CASSSALEGWSGNTIYF.

Many counts were recorded for this clonotype. This sequence joins TRBV11-2 and TRBJ2-4; D gene uncertain. The CDR3 covers 12 residues. The V end lost 1 base, the J end lost 11 bases, and 9 bases lay between the germline ends. The germline CDR1 and CDR2 sequences are SGHAT and FQNNGV. The CDR3 sequence: CASSLASEVQYF. CDR3 nucleotide sequence: TGTGCCAGCAGCTTAGCATCTGAAGTTCAGTACTTC.

This clonotype was counted between two and nine times. V gene TRBV12-3 or TRBV12-4 combines with J gene TRBJ2-3; D unclear. The CDR3 length is 13 residues. The V end was cut by 6 bases, the J end by 10 bases, with 17 bases between. CDR3 nucleotides: TGTGCCAGCAGCCCACCAACCCCTACGGCGCAGTATTTT. It yields the protein CASSPPTPTAQYF.

This clonotype showed up just a few times. The chain combines TRBV12-3 or TRBV12-4 with TRBJ2-7, with a tentative D call TRBD1 (5 bases). The germline V and J ends were trimmed by 4 bases and 3 bases, with 13 bases remaining between them. The CDR3 totals 14 residues. The CDR3 region has the DNA TGTGCCAGCAGTTCCCAGCGTGACAGCTACGAGCAGTACTTC. Residues: CASSSQRDSYEQYF.

This clonotype was seen a few times. The chain is built from TRBV28 and TRBJ2-1, with 7 bases identical to TRBD1. This CDR3 has 13 amino acids. Trimming removed 1 base from V and 7 bases from J; junction bases left unmatched: 1. Germline CDR1 is MDHEN and CDR2 is SYDVKM. Here the CDR3 reads CASSLFRGNEQFF. The DNA for the CDR3 is TGTGCCAGCAGTTTATTCAGGGGGAATGAGCAGTTCTTC.

The chain uses TRBV12-3 or TRBV12-4 and TRBJ1-4; 7 nucleotides align to TRBD1. Unmatched junction bases numbered 7, after V lost 9 bases and J lost 3 bases. The CDR3 has 14 amino acids. DNA of the CDR3: TGTGCCAGGAGTAAGGGACAGTCTAATGAAAAACTGTTTTTT. Protein product: CARSKGQSNEKLFF.

This clonotype has more than one count but fewer than ten. This chain uses TRBV24-1 with TRBJ2-1, with TRBD1 identical over 8 bases. After removal of 4 bases from V and 7 bases from J, the junction contained 8 bases not matched to a gene. Germline-derived CDR1 and CDR2 are KGHDR and SFDVKD. This CDR3 has 15 amino acids. CDR3 residues: CATSDSGGAENEQFF. DNA of the CDR3: TGTGCCACCAGTGACTCAGGGGGCGCGGAGAATGAGCAGTTCTTC.

This clonotype was observed many times. The V gene is TRBV7-8, the J gene TRBJ1-1; D is unclear. The CDR3 is 14 amino acids. V lost 1 base and J 1 base, leaving 7 bases between the germline ends. CDR1 is SGHVS, CDR2 FQNEAQ, per germline. The CDR3 is CASSLGKENTEAFF. The CDR3 nucleotides read TGTGCCAGCAGCTTAGGGAAAGAGAACACTGAAGCTTTCTTT.

The table lists this clonotype with a few counts. The rearrangement uses TRBV7-9 and TRBJ2-2; TRBD1 agrees at 7 bases. Germline CDR1 reads SEHNR; CDR2 reads FQNEAQ (reference sequence). Germline trimming cut 4 bases from V and 1 base from J; bases unmatched to any gene: 3. This CDR3 has 15 amino acids. The CDR3 loop reads CASSSGTENTGELFF. The CDR3 coding sequence is TGTGCCAGCAGCTCCGGGACAGAGAACACCGGGGAGCTGTTTTTT. The full variable domain, rest sourced from reference TRBV7-9 and TRBJ2-2, is DTGVSQNPRHKITKRGQNVTFRCDPISEHNRLYWYRQTLGQGPEFLTYFQNEAQLEKSRLLSDRFSAERPKGSFSTLEIQRTEQGDSAMYLCASSSGTENTGELFFGEGSRLTVL.

J is TRBJ1-2 and V is TRBV15; D not certain. The CDR3 totals 14 residues. Trimming left V 0 bases short and J 3 bases short, with 8 bases between. Germline CDR1 reads LNHNV; CDR2 reads YYDKDF (reference sequence). CDR3 DNA sequence: TGTGCCACCAGCAGAGATGCGGGAGACTATGGCTACACCTTC. Translated: CATSRDAGDYGYTF.

The rearrangement joins TRBV20-1 to TRBJ2-3, with D hard to call. Trimming removed 3 bases from V and 2 bases from J, with 6 bases in between. Germline-derived CDR1 and CDR2 are DFQATT and SNEGSKA (reference sequence). This CDR3 is 12 amino acids long. CDR3 bases: TGCAGTGCTAGGAAGACCACAGATACGCAGTATTTT. It encodes CSARKTTDTQYF.